Following are 10 T cell receptor beta chains from one sample sequenced in a study of T cells in Graves' hyperthyroidism and ophthalmopathy. TCR beta CDR3 sequences were amplified from RNA transcripts. The TCR CDR3 was amplified in a first-round RT-PCR using the HTBI primer set. TCRdb ran MiXCR on the multiplex PCR reads and lists one entry per CDR3 protein. Here the sample spans 560,000 or so distinct CDR3 sequences, 20% being singletons. Source material: blood. These receptors were obtained from a man aged 40-49 years with Graves' ophthalmopathy.

The rearrangement links TRBV20-1 to TRBJ2-3; 10 bases match TRBD2. Per the germline V gene, CDR1 is DFQATT and CDR2 is SNEGSKA (reference sequence). The length of the CDR3 is 17 residues. V trimming: 3 bases; J trimming: 5 bases; junction bases outside the gene matches: 14. Written as DNA, the CDR3 is TGCAGTGCTAGCCCCCTAGCGGGGGCGAAGGGGGAAGATACGCAGTATTTT. Translation gives CSASPLAGAKGEDTQYF.

This clonotype was seen at least ten times. V usage is TRBV20-1 and J usage is TRBJ2-7; no definite D call. The CDR3 is 12 amino acids. In germline, CDR1 is DFQATT, CDR2 SNEGSKA (reference sequence). V was shortened by 1 base and J by 3 bases, with 7 bases between the two germline ends. Here the CDR3 reads CSARGAYYEQYF. As DNA, the CDR3 is TGCAGTGCTAGAGGGGCCTACTACGAGCAGTACTTC.

Of note for this clonotype: A much larger clone lies one base from this, so it may be a read error. V and J are TRBV27 and TRBJ2-5; 8 nucleotides line up with TRBD1. Germline V gene lookup returns CDR1 MNHEY and CDR2 SMNVEV (reference sequence). This CDR3 contains 17 residues. The CDR3: CASSLPPTGDRQEAQYF. CDR3 sequence (DNA): TGTGCCAGCAGTTTACCCCCGACAGGGGATCGGCAAGAGGCCCAGTACTTC.

This clonotype has just a few counts. The chain carries TRBV29-1 and TRBJ2-3, with D possibly TRBD2 on 7 matching bases. Germline V gives CDR1 SQVTM, CDR2 ANQGSEA. Trimming removed 4 bases at V and 5 bases at J, with 19 bases between. This CDR3 is built from 15 residues. The CDR3 sequence: CSVGVAGARGDTQYF. DNA for the CDR3: TGCAGCGTTGGAGTGGCGGGGGCCCGGGGAGATACGCAGTATTTT.

The V and J genes are TRBV7-8 and TRBJ1-1; 8 nucleotides match TRBD1. This CDR3 is built from 15 residues. Trimming took 1 base from V and 2 from J; bases not matched to a gene: 3. Germline V gives CDR1 SGHVS, CDR2 FQNEAQ. Here the CDR3 DNA reads TGTGCCAGCAGCTTAGAGGGACAGGCCAACACTGAAGCTTTCTTT. The encoded protein is CASSLEGQANTEAFF.

The J gene is TRBJ2-6, the V gene TRBV6-1; 7 bases fit TRBD1. CDR3 length: 16 amino acids. CDR1 is MNHNS and CDR2 is SASEGT in the germline V gene. V was clipped by 6 bases and J by 0 bases; unmatched bases: 5. CDR3 sequence: CASRTGSSSGANVLTF. CDR3 nucleotide sequence: TGTGCCAGCAGGACAGGGTCGAGCTCTGGGGCCAACGTCCTGACTTTC.

This clonotype has a handful of counts. The chain uses TRBV9 and TRBJ1-2; no reliable D call. V shed 0 bases and J shed 8 bases, with 17 bases lying between them. The length of the CDR3 is 15 residues. Per the germline V gene, CDR1 is SGDLS and CDR2 is YYNGEE. CDR3: CASSVGPGRSGGYTF. The CDR3 nucleotides read TGTGCCAGCAGCGTAGGCCCGGGCCGAAGCGGAGGCTACACCTTC.

This clonotype was observed a few times. The gene calls are TRBV5-5 and TRBJ1-1, with a possible D match to TRBD1 (5 bases). Germline CDR1 is SGHKS and CDR2 is YYEKEE (reference sequence). The ends were cut back, 1 base at V and 1 base at J, with 14 bases in the middle. CDR3 length equals 16 residues. The CDR3 sequence: CASSLLQDKRNTEAFF. The DNA of the CDR3 is TGTGCCAGCAGCTTGCTGCAGGACAAAAGGAACACTGAAGCTTTCTTT.

The J gene is TRBJ1-3, the V gene TRBV6-2 or TRBV6-3; D is unresolved. V lost 4 bases to trimming and J lost 0 bases, with 13 bases between them. The CDR3 runs 16 residues. CDR1 and CDR2 (germline): MNHEY, SVGEGT. The CDR3 loop reads CASSFFPRSSGNTIYF. CDR3 sequence (DNA): TGTGCCAGCAGTTTCTTTCCTCGGAGCTCTGGAAACACCATATATTTT.

This chain connects TRBV5-4 to TRBJ2-3; perhaps TRBD2 as D (5 bases). The germline V gene has CDR1 SGHNT and CDR2 YYREEE (reference sequence). Trimming pared 0 bases from V and 2 bases from J, leaving 7 bases between. The CDR3 is made up of 14 amino acids. CDR3 protein: CASSLERNTDTQYF. CDR3 bases: TGTGCCAGCAGCTTGGAGCGGAACACAGATACGCAGTATTTT. Together with reference TRBV5-4 and TRBJ2-3, the CDR3 gives the full variable domain: ETGVTQSPTHLIKTRGQQVTLRCSSQSGHNTVSWYQQALGQGPQFIFQYYREEENGRGNFPPRFSGLQFPNYSSELNVNALELDDSALYLCASSLERNTDTQYFGPGTRLTVL.